The clone carrying this T cell receptor beta chain appeared many times. This specimen includes other DNA sequences encoding the same CDR3. The CDR3 covers 13 residues. V lost 4 bases to trimming and J lost 0 bases, with 7 bases between them. The germline V gene has CDR1 SGHRS and CDR2 YFSETQ. The data belong to a study of blood T cell repertoires in COVID-19. The wider study: Nucleic acid was either cDNA or gDNA, and it came from T cells, B-cell-depleted T cells, or PBMCs.

The repertoire was sequenced with immunoSEQ multiplex PCR; TCRdb's copy has only in-frame clones and lacks some. The repertoire holds around 200,000 clones, more than 80% seen once, with about 6.4% in the top ten. V is TRBV5-1 and J is TRBJ1-1, with D possibly matching TRBD1 (5 bases). The sequence was collected from a human donor in a cohort sampled during active COVID-19. The sample taken for sequencing was peripheral blood. CDR3 sequence (DNA): TGCGCCAGCAGCCAAGGGGTGAACACTGAAGCTTTCTTT. Protein sequence: CASSQGVNTEAFF.